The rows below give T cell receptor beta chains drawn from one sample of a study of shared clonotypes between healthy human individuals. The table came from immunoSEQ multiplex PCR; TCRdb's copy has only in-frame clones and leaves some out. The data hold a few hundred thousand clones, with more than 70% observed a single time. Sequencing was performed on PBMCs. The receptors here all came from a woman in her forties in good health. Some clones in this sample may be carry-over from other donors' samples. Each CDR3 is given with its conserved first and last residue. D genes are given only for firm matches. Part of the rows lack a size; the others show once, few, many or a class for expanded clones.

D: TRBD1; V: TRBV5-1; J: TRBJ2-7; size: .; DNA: TGCGCCAGCAGCGAGACAGGGCTTCGCTCCTACGAGCAGTACTTC; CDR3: CASSETGLRSYEQYF
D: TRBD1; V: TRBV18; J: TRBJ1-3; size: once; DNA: TGTGCCAGCTCACCACCAGGGACAGGGGCAGGAAACACCATATATTTT; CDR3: CASSPPGTGAGNTIYF
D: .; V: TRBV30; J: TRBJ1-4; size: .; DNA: TGTGCCTGGACGGGAACAGGGACGCGGCGTGAAAAACTGTTTTTT; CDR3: CAWTGTGTRREKLFF
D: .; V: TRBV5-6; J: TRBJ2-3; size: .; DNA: TGTGCCAGCAGCGCTGGGACAGCGGGATATACGCAGTATTTT; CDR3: CASSAGTAGYTQYF
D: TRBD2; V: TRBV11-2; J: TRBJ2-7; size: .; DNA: TGTGCCAGCACTACGATGGGAGGGCCCACCTACGAGCAGTACTTC; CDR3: CASTTMGGPTYEQYF
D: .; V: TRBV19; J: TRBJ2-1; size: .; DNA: TGTGCCAGTAGCTACGGGGGACGCCTTTTCGATGAGCAGTTCTTC; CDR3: CASSYGGRLFDEQFF
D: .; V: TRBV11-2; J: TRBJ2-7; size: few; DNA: TGTGCCAGCAGCTTCGGGGGGCCGGGGGAGCAGTACTTC; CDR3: CASSFGGPGEQYF
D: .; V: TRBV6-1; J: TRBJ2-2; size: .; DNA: TGTGCCAGCAGGGCGGTGGGGGACACCGGGGAGCTGTTTTTT; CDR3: CASRAVGDTGELFF
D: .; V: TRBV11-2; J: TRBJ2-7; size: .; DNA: TGTGCCAGCAGCCCCGGGCTCTCTCTCGAGCAGTACTTC; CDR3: CASSPGLSLEQYF
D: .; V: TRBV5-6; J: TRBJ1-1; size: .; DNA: TGTGCCAGCAGCTTGGACCCCCGGGGAACTGAAGCTTTCTTT; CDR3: CASSLDPRGTEAFF
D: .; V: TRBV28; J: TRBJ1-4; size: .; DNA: TGTGCCAGCAGTCCTCCAGGGACCCTGACTAAAGACGAAAAACTGTTTTTT; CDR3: CASSPPGTLTKDEKLFF
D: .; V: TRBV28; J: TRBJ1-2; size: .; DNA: TGTGCCATCTCCGGGACACCAAACTATGGCTACACCTTC; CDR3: CAISGTPNYGYTF
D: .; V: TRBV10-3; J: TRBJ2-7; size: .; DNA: TGTGCCATCAGTGGGACACTTCCCTCCTACGAGCAGTACTTC; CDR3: CAISGTLPSYEQYF
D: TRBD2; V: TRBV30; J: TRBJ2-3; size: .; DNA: TGTGCCTGGAGTGTACTAATCCTAGCGGGAGGTGCAGATACGCAGTATTTT; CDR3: CAWSVLILAGGADTQYF
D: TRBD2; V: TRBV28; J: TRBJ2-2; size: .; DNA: TGTGCCAGCAGTTTGGCGGGACTAGCGGGCAACACCGGGGAGCTGTTTTTT; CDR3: CASSLAGLAGNTGELFF
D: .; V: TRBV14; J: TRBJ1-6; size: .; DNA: TGTGCCAGCAGCCAAGTACAGAATCGCGATTCACCCCTCCACTTT; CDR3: CASSQVQNRDSPLHF
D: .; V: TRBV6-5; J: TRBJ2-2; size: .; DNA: TGTGCCAGCAGCCCCCTGGCGCCCGGTTCCGGGGAGCTGTTTTTT; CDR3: CASSPLAPGSGELFF
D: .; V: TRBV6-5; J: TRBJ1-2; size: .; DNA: TGTGCCAGCAGTTGGGACGGACGCTATGGCTACACCTTC; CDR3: CASSWDGRYGYTF
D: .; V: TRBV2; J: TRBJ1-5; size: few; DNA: TGTGCCAGCAGAAACAGGGCGGATCAGCCCCAGCATTTT; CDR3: CASRNRADQPQHF
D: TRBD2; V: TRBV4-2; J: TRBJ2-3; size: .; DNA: TGTGCCAGCAGCCAACAGGAGGCTAGCGGGAGTGGGGACACAGATACGCAGTATTTT; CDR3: CASSQQEASGSGDTDTQYF
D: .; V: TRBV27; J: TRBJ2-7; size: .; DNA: TGTGCCAGCCCTAAAGGCGGATCCTACGAGCAGTACTTC; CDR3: CASPKGGSYEQYF
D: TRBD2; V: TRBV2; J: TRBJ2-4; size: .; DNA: TGTGCCAGCCTAGCGGGAGTAGCCAAAAACATTCAGTACTTC; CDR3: CASLAGVAKNIQYF
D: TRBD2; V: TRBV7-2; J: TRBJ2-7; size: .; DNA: TGTGCCAGCTGGGGTAGCGGGGCCTCCCCCTACGAGCAGTACTTC; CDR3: CASWGSGASPYEQYF
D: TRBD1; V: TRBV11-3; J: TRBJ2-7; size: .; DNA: TGTGCCAGCAGCCCCCGGACAGGGGATTCCTACGAGCAGTACTTC; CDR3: CASSPRTGDSYEQYF
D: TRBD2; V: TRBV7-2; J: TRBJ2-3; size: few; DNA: TGTGCCAGCAGCTATAGCGGGAGGGCCGGTACGCAGTATTTT; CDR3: CASSYSGRAGTQYF
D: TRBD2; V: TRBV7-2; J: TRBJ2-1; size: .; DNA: TGTGCCAGCAGCTTAGCGTCGGGGGGGGCCGGACTGAATGAGCAGTTCTTC; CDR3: CASSLASGGAGLNEQFF
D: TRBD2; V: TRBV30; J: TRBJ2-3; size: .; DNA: TGTGCCTGGAGTGAATTTCAGGTTGCGTTGGCGGGAGAAGCGGGTACGCAGTATTTT; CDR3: CAWSEFQVALAGEAGTQYF
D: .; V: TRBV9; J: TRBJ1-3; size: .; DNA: TGTGCCAGCAGCCCGAGAAGCCCCGAGGTTCCTGGAAACACCATATATTTT; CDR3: CASSPRSPEVPGNTIYF
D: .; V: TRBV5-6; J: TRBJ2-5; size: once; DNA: TGTGCCAGCAGCTTTCAGGCGATCCAAGAGACCCAGTACTTC; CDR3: CASSFQAIQETQYF
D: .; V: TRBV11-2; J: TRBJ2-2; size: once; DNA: TGTGCCAGCAGAACAGGGAACACCGGGGAGCTGTTTTTT; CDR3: CASRTGNTGELFF
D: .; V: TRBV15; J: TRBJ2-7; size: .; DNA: TGTGCCACCAGCAGAGATCGAGCTGGGGAGCAGTACTTC; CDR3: CATSRDRAGEQYF
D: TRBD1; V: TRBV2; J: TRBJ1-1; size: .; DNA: TGTGCCAGCAGTCGTAGACAGGGGGCGCCGAACACTGAAGCTTTCTTT; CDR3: CASSRRQGAPNTEAFF
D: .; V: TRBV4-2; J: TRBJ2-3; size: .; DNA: TGTGCCAGCAGCCCCAAGGGAAGCGGGTTGGGAGATACGCAGTATTTT; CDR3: CASSPKGSGLGDTQYF
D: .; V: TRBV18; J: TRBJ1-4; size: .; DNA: TGTGCCAGCTCCCCTCTTGGGAGTACTAATGAAAAACTGTTTTTT; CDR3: CASSPLGSTNEKLFF
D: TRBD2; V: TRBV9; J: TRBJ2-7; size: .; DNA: TGTGCCAGCAGCATTAGCGGGAGCTACAACGAGCAGTACTTC; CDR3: CASSISGSYNEQYF
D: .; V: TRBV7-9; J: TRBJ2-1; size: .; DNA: TGTGCCAGCGTTCTTTCTGAGGACAATGAGCAGTTCTTC; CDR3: CASVLSEDNEQFF
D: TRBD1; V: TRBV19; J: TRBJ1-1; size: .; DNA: TGTGCCAGTAGTCCAGGACAGGGGGCTGAAGCTTTCTTT; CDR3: CASSPGQGAEAFF
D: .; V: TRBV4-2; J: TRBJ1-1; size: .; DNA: TGTGCCAGCAGCCAAGCCAGGAACACTGAAGCTTTCTTT; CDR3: CASSQARNTEAFF
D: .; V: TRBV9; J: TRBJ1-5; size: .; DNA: TGTGCCAGCAGCGTAGGGGGGGATAGCAATCAGCCCCAGCATTTT; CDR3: CASSVGGDSNQPQHF
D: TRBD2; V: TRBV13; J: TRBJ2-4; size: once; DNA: TGTGCCAGCAGCTTAGGCACTAGCGGGAGGGCAGAGAACATTCAGTACTTC; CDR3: CASSLGTSGRAENIQYF
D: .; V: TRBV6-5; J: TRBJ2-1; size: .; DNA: TGTGCCAGCGCTCAGGGGCCCTACAATGAGCAGTTCTTC; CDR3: CASAQGPYNEQFF
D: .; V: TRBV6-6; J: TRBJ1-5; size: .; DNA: TGTGCCAGCAGTTACTCGGCAGGGGATTTGCCCCAGCATTTT; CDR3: CASSYSAGDLPQHF
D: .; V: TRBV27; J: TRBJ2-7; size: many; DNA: TGTGCCAGCAGTTCCCCTACCTACGAGCAGTACTTC; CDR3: CASSSPTYEQYF
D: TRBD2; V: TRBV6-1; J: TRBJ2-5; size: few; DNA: TGTGCCAGCAGCCGGCGGCTAGCGGATCCAGAGACCCAGTACTTC; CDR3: CASSRRLADPETQYF
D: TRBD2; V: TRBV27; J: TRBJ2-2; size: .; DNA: TGTGCCAGCAAGTTTTCAGCGGGAGCAATAGGCGGGGAGCTGTTTTTT; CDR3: CASKFSAGAIGGELFF
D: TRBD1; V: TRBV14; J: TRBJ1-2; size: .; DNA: TGTGCCAGCAGCCAAGTGTTGGGGACAGGGTATGGCTACACCTTC; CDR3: CASSQVLGTGYGYTF
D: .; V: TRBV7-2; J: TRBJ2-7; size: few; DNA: TGTGCCAGCAGCTTAGAGGGTCAGGGTGCCTACGAGCAGTACTTC; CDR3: CASSLEGQGAYEQYF
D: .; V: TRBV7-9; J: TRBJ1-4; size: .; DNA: TGTGCCAGCAGCAATAGAAGAATTGGGCAGGGATCAGGAAAACTGTTTTTT; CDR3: CASSNRRIGQGSGKLFF
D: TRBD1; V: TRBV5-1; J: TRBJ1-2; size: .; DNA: TGCGCCAGCAGCAAGGGGACAGGGAGACAGGGCTACACCTTC; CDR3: CASSKGTGRQGYTF
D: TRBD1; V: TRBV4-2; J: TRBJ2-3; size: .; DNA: TGTGCCAGCAGCCAAGAGGTTCCAGGGGGCGCTAACACAGATACGCAGTATTTT; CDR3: CASSQEVPGGANTDTQYF